This T cell receptor (beta chain) stems from a study of tumor-infiltrating lymphocytes in oesophageal squamous cell carcinoma. TCRdb reprocessed the reads with MiXCR, giving one entry per CDR3 protein. The sample includes about 12,000 distinct CDR3 sequences, roughly 60% of them seen just once. The receptor was derived from a female donor with esophageal squamous cell carcinoma. The sequenced sample was blood.

CDR3 bases: TGTGCCAGCAGCTTAGAGGGGTGGAGGAACACTGAAGCTTTCTTT. It encodes CASSLEGWRNTEAFF. The rearrangement uses TRBV7-2 and TRBJ1-1, with a tentative D call TRBD1 (5 bases). This CDR3 contains 15 residues. Deletions cut 1 base from V and 1 base from J, with 10 bases between. Per the germline V gene, CDR1 is SGHTA and CDR2 is FQGNSA.